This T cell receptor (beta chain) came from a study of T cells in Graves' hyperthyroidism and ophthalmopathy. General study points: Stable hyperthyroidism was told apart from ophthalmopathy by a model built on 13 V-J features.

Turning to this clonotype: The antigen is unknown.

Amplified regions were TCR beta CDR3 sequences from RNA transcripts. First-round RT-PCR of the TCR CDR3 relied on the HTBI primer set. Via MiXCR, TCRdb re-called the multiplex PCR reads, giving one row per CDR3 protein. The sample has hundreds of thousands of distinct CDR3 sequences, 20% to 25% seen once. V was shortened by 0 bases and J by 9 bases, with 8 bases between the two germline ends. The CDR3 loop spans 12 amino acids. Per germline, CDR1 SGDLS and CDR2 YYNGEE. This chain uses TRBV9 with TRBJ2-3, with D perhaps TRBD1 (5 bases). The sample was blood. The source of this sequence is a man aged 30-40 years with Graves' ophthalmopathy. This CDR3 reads CASSVEPGTQYF. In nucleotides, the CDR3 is TGTGCCAGCAGCGTAGAACCAGGGACGCAGTATTTT.